This entry lists 24 T cell receptor beta chains sequenced from one sample in a study of blood T cell repertoires in COVID-19 (dated by TCRdb to the early 2020s). Library creation used the immunoSEQ multiplex PCR assay. TCRdb took this table from immuneACCESS and kept in-frame rearrangements with V and J called. Such tables lack part of the clones; where checked against another copy, unresolved V genes explain under half of the gap, and the rest is unexplained. Counted in this sample were about 58,000 clones; over 70% of them appeared once. The ten top clones hold roughly 5.3% of the sample. Sequencing input: peripheral blood. These receptors were obtained from a human donor in a cohort sampled during active COVID-19.

J is TRBJ1-2 and V is TRBV15; D gene ambiguous. The V and J ends lost 3 bases and 7 bases respectively, with 9 bases between them. Germline values: CDR1 LNHNV, CDR2 YYDKDF (reference sequence). The CDR3 covers 12 residues. CDR3 nucleotide sequence: TGTGCCACCAGCAGCGGTTCATTTGGCTACACCTTC. Translated, it gives CATSSGSFGYTF.

J is TRBJ2-7 and V is TRBV7-6; 9 bases match TRBD2. This CDR3 has 14 residues. Trimming removed 1 base from V and 6 bases from J; junction bases left unmatched: 4. CDR1 and CDR2 from the germline V gene are SGHVS and FNYEAQ. The chain's CDR3 is CASSLEGGRGEQYF. The CDR3 nucleotides are TGTGCCAGCAGCTTAGAGGGCGGGAGGGGCGAGCAGTACTTC.

V and J are TRBV18 and TRBJ1-4; D possibly corresponds to TRBD1 (6 bases). The CDR3 has 14 residues. The V and J ends lost 3 bases and 10 bases respectively, with 15 bases between them. Germline assignment: CDR1 KGHSH and CDR2 LQKENI. The CDR3 protein is CASSPAGGEGKLFF. DNA of the CDR3: TGTGCCAGCTCACCGGCGGGGGGCGAAGGAAAACTGTTTTTT. The full variable domain, in which reference TRBV18 and TRBJ1-4 provide the parts outside the CDR3, is NAGVMQNPRHLVRRRGQEARLRCSPMKGHSHVYWYRQLPEEGLKFMVYLQKENIIDESGMPKERFSAEFPKEGPSILRIQQVVRGDSAAYFCASSPAGGEGKLFFGSGTQLSVL.

Only one count was recorded for this clone. The chain's CDR3 is CASSLVPPGQGIYEQYF. In DNA, the CDR3 is TGTGCCAGCAGCTTAGTGCCGCCGGGACAGGGAATCTACGAGCAGTACTTC. The chain carries TRBV7-8 and TRBJ2-7; 9 bases match TRBD1. Germline CDR1 is SGHVS and CDR2 is FQNEAQ. The CDR3 runs to 17 residues. V shed 1 base and J 3 bases; nucleotides not matched to a gene: 10.

This chain joins TRBV6-2 or TRBV6-3 and TRBJ1-1; D is perhaps TRBD1 (6 bases). The CDR3 runs 12 residues. V was shortened by 5 bases and J by 5 bases, with 9 bases between the two germline ends. The germline V gene has CDR1 MNHEY and CDR2 SVGEGT. The CDR3 protein is CASSQRGTEAFF. CDR3 in DNA: TGTGCCAGCAGTCAGAGGGGGACTGAAGCTTTCTTT.

This chain joins TRBV28 and TRBJ2-7; the match to TRBD1 covers 7 bases. V lost 6 bases to trimming and J lost 5 bases; unmatched junction nucleotides: 13. Germline loops: CDR1 MDHEN, CDR2 SYDVKM. The CDR3 loop spans 15 amino acids. The CDR3 region has the DNA TGTGCCAGCAGACCTTTGAGGACAGGTAACGACGAGCAGTACTTC. Its protein is CASRPLRTGNDEQYF.

J is TRBJ2-7 and V is TRBV10-1; D is undetermined. Germline loops: CDR1 WNHNN, CDR2 SYGVQD (reference sequence). Trimming removed 2 bases at V and 0 bases at J, with 8 bases between. The CDR3 spans 14 residues. The CDR3 bases are TGCGCCAGCAGTGAGGGGCAGGACTCCTACGAGCAGTACTTC. Protein: CASSEGQDSYEQYF.

This clone showed up just once. The gene calls are TRBV21-1 and TRBJ2-5; no check of the table's D call, TRBD2, against the DNA was made. TRBV21-1 is noted as a pseudogene. This CDR3 is 14 amino acids long. The DNA for the CDR3 is TGTGCCAGCAGCAAATACGTCGCGGGGGAGACCCAGTACTTC. Its protein is CASSKYVAGETQYF.

This chain links TRBV7-9 with TRBJ1-1, with D uncertain. Germline V gene lookup returns CDR1 SEHNR and CDR2 FQNEAQ (reference sequence). Deletions cut 3 bases from V and 4 bases from J, with 15 bases between. The CDR3 runs 15 residues. CDR3 sequence (DNA): TGTGCCAGCAGCTTGAGTGGCGCAGGCAGCACTGAAGCTTTCTTT. Amino acids: CASSLSGAGSTEAFF.

The chain couples TRBV28 to TRBJ1-1, with unresolved D. Trimming removed 7 bases at V and 4 bases at J, with 16 bases between. The CDR3 length is 14 residues. Germline-derived CDR1 and CDR2 are MDHEN and SYDVKM. The CDR3 reads CASTFNERATEAFF. DNA for the CDR3: TGTGCCAGCACCTTCAACGAGAGGGCCACTGAAGCTTTCTTT. Full variable domain (outside the CDR3, taken from reference TRBV28 and TRBJ1-1): DVKVTQSSRYLVKRTGEKVFLECVQDMDHENMFWYRQDPGLGLRLIYFSYDVKMKEKGDIPEGYSVSREKKERFSLILESASTNQTSMYLCASTFNERATEAFFGQGTRLTVV.

The chain carries TRBV4-3 and TRBJ2-7; TRBD1 is a possible D gene (5 bases). The CDR3 is 16 amino acids. Germline assignment: CDR1 LGHNA and CDR2 YSLEER. The ends were cut back, 0 bases at V and 3 bases at J, with 15 bases in the middle. The CDR3 DNA is TGCGCCAGCAGCCAAGATCTCCAGGGTGACGACTACGAGCAGTACTTC. Protein product: CASSQDLQGDDYEQYF.

This clone was observed a handful of times. The V call is TRBV10-2, the J call TRBJ1-2; 8 bases agree with TRBD1. Germline-derived CDR1 and CDR2 are WSHSY and SAAADI. The CDR3 extends over 15 amino acids. The J segment lost 2 bases and the V segment lost 6 bases, leaving 8 bases of the junction unmatched. DNA of the CDR3: TGCGCCAGCAGGGGACAGGTGTGGTTCAACTATGGCTACACCTTC. Protein product: CASRGQVWFNYGYTF.

In DNA, the CDR3 is TGTGCCAGCAGCTTAGTGTCTAGCGGCAGCTCCTACGAGCAGTACTTC. It encodes CASSLVSSGSSYEQYF. This chain links TRBV7-7 with TRBJ2-7; 7 bases match TRBD2. V lost 1 base to trimming and J lost 0 bases; unmatched junction nucleotides: 6. The CDR3 consists of 16 residues. The germline gives CDR1 SSHAT, CDR2 FNYEAQ (reference sequence). The full variable domain, completed using reference TRBV7-7 and TRBJ2-7, is GAGVSQSPRYKVTKRGQDVTLRCDPISSHATLYWYQQALGQGPEFLTYFNYEAQPDKSGLPSDRFSAERPEGSISTLTIQRTEQRDSAMYRCASSLVSSGSSYEQYFGPGTRLTVT.

CDR3 nucleotides: TGTGCCAGCAGGCCAGGGGGCGTCGGCTATGGCTACACCTTC. This gives the protein CASRPGGVGYGYTF. This chain connects TRBV27 to TRBJ1-2; TRBD1 agrees at 8 bases. Germline CDR1 reads MNHEY; CDR2 reads SMNVEV (reference sequence). V shed 6 bases, J shed 4 bases, and the junction held 7 bases outside the gene matches. There are 14 residues in the CDR3.

V gene TRBV5-6 combines with J gene TRBJ2-7; 14 bases align to TRBD2. CDR3 length: 15 residues. V shed 3 bases, J shed 3 bases, and the junction held 2 bases outside the gene matches. Germline lookup yields CDR1 SGHDT and CDR2 YYEEEE. In DNA, the CDR3 is TGTGCCAGCAGCTGGGGACTAGCGGGAGACTACGAGCAGTACTTC. Protein product: CASSWGLAGDYEQYF. The variable domain in full, completed from reference TRBV5-6 and TRBJ2-7, reads DAGVTQSPTHLIKTRGQQVTLRCSPKSGHDTVSWYQQALGQGPQFIFQYYEEEERQRGNFPDRFSGHQFPNYSSELNVNALLLGDSALYLCASSWGLAGDYEQYFGPGTRLTVT.

The chain uses TRBV27 and TRBJ2-1, with 11 bases fitting TRBD2. Germline CDR1 MNHEY, CDR2 SMNVEV (reference sequence). This CDR3 is built from 14 residues. With V trimmed by 6 bases and J by 4 bases, 2 bases remained unmatched. CDR3: CASRGLAAYNEQFF. CDR3 DNA sequence: TGTGCCAGCAGGGGACTAGCGGCTTACAATGAGCAGTTCTTC.

This clone was seen more than once but under ten times. V gene TRBV5-8 combines with J gene TRBJ2-7, with a possible D match to TRBD1 (5 bases). V gave up 1 base and J gave up 3 bases, with 11 bases separating them. Per the germline V gene, CDR1 is SGHTS and CDR2 is YDEGEE. This CDR3 is built from 14 residues. DNA of the CDR3: TGTGCCAGCAGCTTGCAGGGCTTGGTCTACGAGCAGTACTTC. Its translation is CASSLQGLVYEQYF.

V is TRBV5-4 and J is TRBJ1-4, with 8 bases aligning to TRBD1. The CDR3 has 15 amino acids. V dropped 5 bases and J dropped 7; count of bases not matched to a gene: 10. CDR1 and CDR2 from the germline V gene are SGHNT and YYREEE (reference sequence). In nucleotides, the CDR3 is TGTGCCAGCAGTTCGGGGCAGGGGGCAGGTGAAAAACTGTTTTTT. Residues: CASSSGQGAGEKLFF.

CDR3 sequence: CASSQDPYRERYEQYF. The CDR3 DNA sequence: TGCGCCAGCAGCCAAGATCCTTACAGGGAAAGGTACGAGCAGTACTTC. The chain links TRBV4-1 to TRBJ2-7; perhaps TRBD1 as D (6 bases). Germline CDR1 and CDR2: MGHRA and YSYEKL. Deletions cut 0 bases from V and 4 bases from J, with 16 bases between. The CDR3 contains 16 residues.

Only one count was recorded for this clone. The chain recombines TRBV11-2 with TRBJ1-6, with 7 bases identical to TRBD1. V gave up 5 bases and J gave up 0 bases; unmatched junction bases: 7. This CDR3 has 17 amino acids. The germline gives CDR1 SGHAT, CDR2 FQNNGV. CDR3 nucleotide sequence: TGTGCCAGCAGCGTGGGACAGTATAGCTCCTATAATTCACCCCTCCACTTT. Translating gives CASSVGQYSSYNSPLHF.

The V call is TRBV27, the J call TRBJ2-7; 8 bases are shared with TRBD1. Unmatched junction bases numbered 8, after V lost 3 bases and J lost 4 bases. This CDR3 contains 15 residues. Germline values: CDR1 MNHEY, CDR2 SMNVEV (reference sequence). As DNA, the CDR3 is TGTGCCAGCAGTTTCGTACCGGGACAGGTTTACGAGCAGTACTTC. It specifies CASSFVPGQVYEQYF.

The chain employs TRBV19 and TRBJ1-5; D uncertain. Looked up from germline, CDR1 is LNHDA and CDR2 is SQIVND (reference sequence). V gave up 2 bases and J gave up 2 bases, with 13 bases separating them. This CDR3 comprises 16 residues. The CDR3 sequence is CASSIRRGMGNQPQHF. The CDR3 coding sequence is TGTGCCAGTAGTATAAGGAGAGGGATGGGCAATCAGCCCCAGCATTTT. Based on the CDR3 plus reference TRBV19 and TRBJ1-5, the full variable domain is DGGITQSPKYLFRKEGQNVTLSCEQNLNHDAMYWYRQDPGQGLRLIYYSQIVNDFQKGDIAEGYSVSREKKESFPLTVTSAQKNPTAFYLCASSIRRGMGNQPQHFGDGTRLSIL.

The CDR3 bases are TGTGCCAGCAGCACTAGCGGGAGAGTAGACGAGCAGTACTTC. Its translation is CASSTSGRVDEQYF. This chain links TRBV27 with TRBJ2-7; 11 bases map to TRBD2. The ends lost 6 bases at V and 5 bases at J; junction bases unmatched: 6. This CDR3 is built from 14 residues. CDR1 and CDR2 from the germline V gene are MNHEY and SMNVEV (reference sequence).

J is TRBJ2-7 and V is TRBV4-3, with 12 bases matching TRBD2. The V segment lost 4 bases and the J segment 3 bases; nucleotides outside the gene matches: 4. The germline gives CDR1 LGHNA, CDR2 YSLEER. This CDR3 is 15 amino acids long. CDR3 amino acids: CASSRGLAGNYEQYF. CDR3 DNA sequence: TGCGCCAGCAGCCGAGGACTAGCGGGAAACTACGAGCAGTACTTC.